This T cell receptor (beta chain) stems from a study of shared clonotypes between healthy human individuals. The CDR3 consists of 14 residues. Germline V gives CDR1 MDHEN, CDR2 SYDVKM. J gave up 7 bases and V 3 bases, and 3 bases lay outside the gene matches. Here immunoSEQ multiplex PCR was the method, and the copy in TCRdb shows in-frame clones only, minus some. The sample lists around 2.5 million clones, 90% to 95% occurring once. The genes are TRBV28 and TRBJ2-1; the match to TRBD2 covers 10 bases. The TCR originated in a man aged 18 to 30 in good health. Some clones in this sample may be carry-over from other donors' samples. Sequences were obtained from naive CD4+ T cells from PBMCs. Subset specified: CD45RA+ positively selected. DNA for the CDR3: TGTGCCAGCAGTTTCCCGGGACTAGCGAATGAGCAGTTCTTC. Its protein is CASSFPGLANEQFF.